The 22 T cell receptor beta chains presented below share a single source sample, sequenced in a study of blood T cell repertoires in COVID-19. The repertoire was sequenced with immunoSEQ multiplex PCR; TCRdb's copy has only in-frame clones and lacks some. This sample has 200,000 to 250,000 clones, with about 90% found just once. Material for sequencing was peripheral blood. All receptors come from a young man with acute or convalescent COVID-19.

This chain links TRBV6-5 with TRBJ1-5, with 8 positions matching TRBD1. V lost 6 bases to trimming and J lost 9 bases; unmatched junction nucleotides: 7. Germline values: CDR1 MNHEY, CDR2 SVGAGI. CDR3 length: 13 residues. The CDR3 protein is CASRTGDSRPQHF. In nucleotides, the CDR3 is TGTGCCAGCAGGACAGGGGACAGTCGGCCCCAGCATTTT.

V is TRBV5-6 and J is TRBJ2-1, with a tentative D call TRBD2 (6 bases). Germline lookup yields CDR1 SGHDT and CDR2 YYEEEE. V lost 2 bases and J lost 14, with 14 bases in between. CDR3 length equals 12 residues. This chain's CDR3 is CASSFGLLGEFF. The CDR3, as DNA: TGTGCCAGCAGCTTCGGACTACTTGGGGAGTTCTTC.

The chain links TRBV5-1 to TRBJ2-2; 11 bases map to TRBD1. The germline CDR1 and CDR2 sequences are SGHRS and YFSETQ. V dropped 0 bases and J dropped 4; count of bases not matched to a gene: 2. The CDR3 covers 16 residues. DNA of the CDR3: TGCGCCAGCAGCTTGGTGGGACAGGGGGTCACCGGGGAGCTGTTTTTT. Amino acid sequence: CASSLVGQGVTGELFF.

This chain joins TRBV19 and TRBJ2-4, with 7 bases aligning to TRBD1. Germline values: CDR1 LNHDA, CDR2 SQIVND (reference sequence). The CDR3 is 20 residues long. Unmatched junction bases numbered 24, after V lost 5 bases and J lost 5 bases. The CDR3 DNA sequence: TGTGCCAGTAGTCCAGGCGACAGGGCAATAAGCCAGTATGCCGAAAACATTCAGTACTTC. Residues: CASSPGDRAISQYAENIQYF. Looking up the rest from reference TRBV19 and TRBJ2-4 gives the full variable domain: DGGITQSPKYLFRKEGQNVTLSCEQNLNHDAMYWYRQDPGQGLRLIYYSQIVNDFQKGDIAEGYSVSREKKESFPLTVTSAQKNPTAFYLCASSPGDRAISQYAENIQYFGAGTRLSVL.

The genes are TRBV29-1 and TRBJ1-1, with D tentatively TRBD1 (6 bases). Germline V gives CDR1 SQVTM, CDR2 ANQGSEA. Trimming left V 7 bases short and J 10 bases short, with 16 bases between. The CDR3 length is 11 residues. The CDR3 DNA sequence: TGCAGCGCAGGGGAAAGGGTTGGAGCTTTCTTT. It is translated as CSAGERVGAFF.

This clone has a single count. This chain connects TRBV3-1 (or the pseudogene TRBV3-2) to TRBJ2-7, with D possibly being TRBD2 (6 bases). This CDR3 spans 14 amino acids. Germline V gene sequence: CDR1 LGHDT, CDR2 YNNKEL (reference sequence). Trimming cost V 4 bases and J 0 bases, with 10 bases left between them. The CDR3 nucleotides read TGTGCCAGCAGCCCGGGGGTCTACTCCTACGAGCAGTACTTC. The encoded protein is CASSPGVYSYEQYF.

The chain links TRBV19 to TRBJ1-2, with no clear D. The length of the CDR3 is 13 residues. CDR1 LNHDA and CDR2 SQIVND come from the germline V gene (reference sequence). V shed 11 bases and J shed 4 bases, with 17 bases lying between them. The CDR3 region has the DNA TGTGCCTCACGTGTTGGTGCGGCCTATGGCTACACCTTC. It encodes CASRVGAAYGYTF.

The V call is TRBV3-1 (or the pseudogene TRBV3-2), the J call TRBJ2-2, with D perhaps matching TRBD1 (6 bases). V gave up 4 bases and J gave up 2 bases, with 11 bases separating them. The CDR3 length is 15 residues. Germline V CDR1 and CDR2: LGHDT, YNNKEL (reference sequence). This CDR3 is CASSPRDTNTGELFF. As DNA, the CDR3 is TGTGCCAGCAGCCCTAGGGACACCAACACCGGGGAGCTGTTTTTT.

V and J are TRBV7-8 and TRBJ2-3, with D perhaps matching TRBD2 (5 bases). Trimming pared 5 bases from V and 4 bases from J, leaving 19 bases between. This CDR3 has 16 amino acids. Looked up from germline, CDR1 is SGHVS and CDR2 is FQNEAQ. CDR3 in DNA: TGTGCCAGCAGCGCCCGGGATGGTTTTGTCGCAGATACGCAGTATTTT. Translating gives CASSARDGFVADTQYF.

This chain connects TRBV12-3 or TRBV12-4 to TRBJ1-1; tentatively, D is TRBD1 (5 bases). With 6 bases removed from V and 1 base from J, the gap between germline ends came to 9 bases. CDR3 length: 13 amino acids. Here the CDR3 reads CASRGGGNTEAFF. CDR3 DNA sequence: TGTGCCAGCAGGGGGGGTGGGAACACTGAAGCTTTCTTT.

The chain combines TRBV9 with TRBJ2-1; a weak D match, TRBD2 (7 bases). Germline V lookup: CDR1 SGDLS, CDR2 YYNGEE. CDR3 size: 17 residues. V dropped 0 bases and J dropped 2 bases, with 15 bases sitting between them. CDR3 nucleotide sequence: TGTGCCAGCAGCGTAGAGTGGGGAGGGGGGCCCTACAATGAGCAGTTCTTC. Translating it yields CASSVEWGGGPYNEQFF.

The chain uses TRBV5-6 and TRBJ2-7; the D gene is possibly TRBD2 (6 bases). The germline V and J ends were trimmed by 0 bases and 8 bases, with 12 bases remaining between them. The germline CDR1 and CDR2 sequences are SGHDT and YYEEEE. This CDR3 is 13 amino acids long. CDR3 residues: CASSLGFAGKQYF. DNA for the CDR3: TGTGCCAGCAGCTTGGGATTCGCGGGGAAGCAGTACTTC.

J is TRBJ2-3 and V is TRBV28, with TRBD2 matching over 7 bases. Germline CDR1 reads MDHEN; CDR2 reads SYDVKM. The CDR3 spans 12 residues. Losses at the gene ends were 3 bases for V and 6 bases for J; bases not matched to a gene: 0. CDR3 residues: CASSLGGDTQYF. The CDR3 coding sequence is TGTGCCAGCAGTTTGGGAGGGGATACGCAGTATTTT.

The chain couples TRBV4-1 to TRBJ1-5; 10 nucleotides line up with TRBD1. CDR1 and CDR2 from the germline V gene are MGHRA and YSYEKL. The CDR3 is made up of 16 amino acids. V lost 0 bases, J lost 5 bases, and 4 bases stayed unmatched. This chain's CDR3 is CASSQDEGTGDQPQHF. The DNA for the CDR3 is TGCGCCAGCAGCCAAGATGAGGGGACAGGGGATCAGCCCCAGCATTTT.

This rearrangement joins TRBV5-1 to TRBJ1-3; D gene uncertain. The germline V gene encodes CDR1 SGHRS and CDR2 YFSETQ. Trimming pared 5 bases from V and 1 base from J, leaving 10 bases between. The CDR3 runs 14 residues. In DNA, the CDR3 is TGCGCCAGCAGTCCGACACTTTCTGGAAACACCATATATTTT. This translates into CASSPTLSGNTIYF. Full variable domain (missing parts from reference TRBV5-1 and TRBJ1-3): KAGVTQTPRYLIKTRGQQVTLSCSPISGHRSVSWYQQTPGQGLQFLFEYFSETQRNKGNFPGRFSGRQFSNSRSEMNVSTLELGDSALYLCASSPTLSGNTIYFGEGSWLTVV.

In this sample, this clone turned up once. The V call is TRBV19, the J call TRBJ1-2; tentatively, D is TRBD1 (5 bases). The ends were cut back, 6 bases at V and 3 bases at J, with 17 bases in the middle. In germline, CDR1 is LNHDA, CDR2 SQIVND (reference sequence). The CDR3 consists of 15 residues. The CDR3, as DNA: TGTGCCAGTAGCCCCCGGGGGAACAGCTACTATGGCTACACCTTC. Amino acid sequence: CASSPRGNSYYGYTF.

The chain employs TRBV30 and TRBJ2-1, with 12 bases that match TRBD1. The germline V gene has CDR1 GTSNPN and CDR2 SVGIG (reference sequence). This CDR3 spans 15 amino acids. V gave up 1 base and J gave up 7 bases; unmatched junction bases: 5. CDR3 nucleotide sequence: TGTGCCTGGAGTGCCGGGACAGGGGGCCGGAATGAGCAGTTCTTC. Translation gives CAWSAGTGGRNEQFF.

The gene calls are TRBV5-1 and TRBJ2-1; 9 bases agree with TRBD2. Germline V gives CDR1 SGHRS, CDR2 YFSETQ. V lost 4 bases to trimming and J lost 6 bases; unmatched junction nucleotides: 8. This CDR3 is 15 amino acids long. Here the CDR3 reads CASSQGLAVGNEQFF. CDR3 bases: TGCGCCAGCAGCCAGGGACTAGCCGTCGGCAATGAGCAGTTCTTC.

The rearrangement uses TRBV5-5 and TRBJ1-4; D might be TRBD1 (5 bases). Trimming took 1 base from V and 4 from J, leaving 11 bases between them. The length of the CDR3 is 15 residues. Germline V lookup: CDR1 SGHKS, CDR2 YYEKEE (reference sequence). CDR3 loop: CASSLLPGLNEKLFF. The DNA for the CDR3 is TGTGCCAGCAGCTTGTTACCAGGGCTTAATGAAAAACTGTTTTTT.

CDR3 DNA: TGTGCCAGCAGCCCGTCCGGGACAGGGGGAGAAGGCTACACCTTC. Residues: CASSPSGTGGEGYTF. The V gene is TRBV9, the J gene TRBJ1-2, with 11 bases aligning to TRBD1. Germline assignment: CDR1 SGDLS and CDR2 YYNGEE. The CDR3 spans 15 residues. With V trimmed by 4 bases and J by 8 bases, 10 bases remained unmatched.

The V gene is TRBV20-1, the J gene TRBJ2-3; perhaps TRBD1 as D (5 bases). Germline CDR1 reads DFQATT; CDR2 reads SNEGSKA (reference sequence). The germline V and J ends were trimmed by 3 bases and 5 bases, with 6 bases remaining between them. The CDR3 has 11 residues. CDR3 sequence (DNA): TGCAGTGCTAGTCAGGGAGATACGCAGTATTTT. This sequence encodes CSASQGDTQYF.

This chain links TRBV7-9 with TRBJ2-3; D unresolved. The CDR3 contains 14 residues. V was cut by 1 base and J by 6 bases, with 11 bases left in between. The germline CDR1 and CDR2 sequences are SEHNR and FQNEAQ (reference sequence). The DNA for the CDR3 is TGTGCCAGCAGCTTAGTGGCCAGAATTGATACGCAGTATTTT. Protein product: CASSLVARIDTQYF.